This T cell receptor (beta chain) was sequenced in a study of cytomegalovirus exposure and HLA in healthy donors. Separate from the approximately 670-subject first cohort was the approximately 120-subject validation cohort, to which the donors belonged. The length of the CDR3 is 17 residues. Points from the study as a whole: Reported results showed that the classifier diagnosed cytomegalovirus status with high specificity and sensitivity.

Regarding this clone: Antigen: not known.

Repertoires were generated with immunoSEQ multiplex PCR, while TCRdb's copy carries only in-frame clones and drops some. This table has 65,000 to 100,000 clones, roughly 93% appearing once. The J gene is TRBJ1-2, the V gene TRBV21-1; no DNA check was done on the table's D call, TRBD1. TRBV21-1 is an annotated pseudogene. This sequence originates from a woman aged 25 to 39 in good health and CMV-seronegative. The specimen was PBMCs. The CDR3 spells CASSSKWAVRHPYGYTF. The DNA for the CDR3 is TGTGCCAGCAGCTCCAAATGGGCAGTGCGCCACCCCTATGGCTACACCTTC.